This T cell receptor beta chain originates from a study of blood T cell repertoires in COVID-19 (dated by TCRdb to the early 2020s). For context, the study as a whole: Samples covering the acute and convalescent phases of COVID-19 were provided by collaborators in the United States, Italy and Spain. The material from the prospective study consisted of cDNA or gDNA derived from T cells, B-cell-depleted T cells, or PBMCs. Subjects who had been exposed to COVID-19, were actively infected with it, or had recovered from it provided the deeply sampled blood TCRbeta repertoires that made up the dataset. The repertoires were released in a freely available public database meant as a resource for research on the immune response to SARS-CoV-2. Samples were obtained from the ongoing ImmuneRACE study (first 160 participants) and from 1,000 to 1,500 subjects provided by 6 global collaborators. A de-identified subject ID, COVID-19 status, age in years and sex were almost always included in the sample metadata. Where HLA class I and class II types were available, the types were taken from metadata supplied by the sample provider, not from assay-based typing.

Trimming takes 2 bases from V and 1 base from J, and the germline ends sit 14 bases apart. The germline V gene specifies SGHTA as CDR1 and FQGNSA as CDR2. CDR3 length: 16 amino acids, cysteine to phenylalanine. The retained sequence is limited to the CDR3, 48 bases, with the frame set at the first base. TCRbeta CDR3 regions were amplified from genomic DNA by means of the immunoSEQ Assay, a bias-controlled multiplex PCR. Regarding the original processing steps: Within the assay, amplification of reference gene primers was used to estimate how many nucleated cells each sample contained. To quantify the absolute abundance of each unique TCRbeta CDR3 rearrangement, sequence reads were collapsed and filtered. For each sample, productive Simpson clonality was calculated as the square root of Simpson's diversity index over productive rearrangements. TCRdb limited this immuneACCESS table to in-frame rearrangements with V and J called. A share of clones is missing; checked studies link under half to unresolved V genes, and the rest is unexplained. V and J calls and clone size are those listed in that table; D and trimming were worked out from the DNA. This sample lists over 55,000 clones; around four fifths were detected once. 32% of the sample belongs to the ten largest clones.

Whole blood was collected in K2EDTA tubes by collaborating institutions according to the institutions' own protocols. For TCRbeta analysis, collaborators shipped samples as frozen whole blood, isolated PBMCs, or DNA extracted from either of those sample types. Regarding this clone: This receptor's antigen is unknown. Base qualities are not recorded, but no much larger clone differs from it by a single base.

The investigation overall reported the following: The amount of clinical and demographic metadata varied by source and participant and was provided uncurated.

The receptor comes from a human donor in a cohort sampled during active COVID-19. The V and J segments used are TRBV7-2 and TRBJ1-2; TRBD1 might be the D gene, on 6 matching bases. The sequencing sample was made of peripheral blood. The CDR3 region: CASSLFGPGVNYGYTF. The DNA sequence is given as TGTGCCAGCAGCTTATTCGGCCCAGGGGTTAACTATGGCTACACCTTC. The CDR3, completed at both ends by the reference TRBV7-2 and TRBJ1-2 genes, gives the full variable domain GAGVSQSPSNKVTEKGKDVELRCDPISGHTALYWYRQSLGQGLEFLIYFQGNSAPDKSGLPSDRFSAERTGGSVSTLTIQRTQQEDSAVYLCASSLFGPGVNYGYTFGSGTRLTVV.